This TCR beta chain was recovered during a study of CD8 T cells in Susac syndrome. RNA, at about 0.5 to 1 ug, was reverse transcribed with random hexamers. TCRdb used MiXCR to reprocess the immunoSEQ multiplex PCR reads, holding one entry per CDR3 protein. Among 70,000 or so distinct CDR3 sequences listed, 95% were seen once. The V gene lost 1 base and the J gene lost 9 bases, with 9 bases spanning the gap. The CDR3 has 13 amino acids. Per germline, CDR1 KGHDR and CDR2 SFDVKD. The origin of this receptor is a human donor in good health. Input material: CD8+ T cells from PBMCs. The chain recombines TRBV24-1 with TRBJ2-1; D uncertain. CDR3 nucleotide sequence: TGTGCCACCAGTGATTTAGATGGACCTGAGCAGTTCTTC. This gives the protein CATSDLDGPEQFF.